This T cell receptor beta chain was identified during a study of long-term antiretroviral therapy in people with HIV. A v3.0 immunoSEQ assay was performed at survey level. Assay: immunoSEQ multiplex PCR; the TCRdb copy retains only in-frame clones and omits some. The table shows approximately 23,000 clones, with around 84% occurring only once. Trimming removed 5 bases at V and 5 bases at J, with 12 bases between. CDR3 length: 12 residues. CDR1 is GTSNPN and CDR2 is SVGIG in the germline V gene (reference sequence). The chain links TRBV30 to TRBJ1-1; D possibly corresponds to TRBD1 (5 bases). This specimen was unsorted PBMCs, taken roughly 6.2 years after starting antiretroviral therapy. The TCR comes from a young man with HIV. The CDR3 nucleotides read TGTGCCTGGGGCATCGGGACGACTGAAGCTTTCTTT. It translates to CAWGIGTTEAFF.